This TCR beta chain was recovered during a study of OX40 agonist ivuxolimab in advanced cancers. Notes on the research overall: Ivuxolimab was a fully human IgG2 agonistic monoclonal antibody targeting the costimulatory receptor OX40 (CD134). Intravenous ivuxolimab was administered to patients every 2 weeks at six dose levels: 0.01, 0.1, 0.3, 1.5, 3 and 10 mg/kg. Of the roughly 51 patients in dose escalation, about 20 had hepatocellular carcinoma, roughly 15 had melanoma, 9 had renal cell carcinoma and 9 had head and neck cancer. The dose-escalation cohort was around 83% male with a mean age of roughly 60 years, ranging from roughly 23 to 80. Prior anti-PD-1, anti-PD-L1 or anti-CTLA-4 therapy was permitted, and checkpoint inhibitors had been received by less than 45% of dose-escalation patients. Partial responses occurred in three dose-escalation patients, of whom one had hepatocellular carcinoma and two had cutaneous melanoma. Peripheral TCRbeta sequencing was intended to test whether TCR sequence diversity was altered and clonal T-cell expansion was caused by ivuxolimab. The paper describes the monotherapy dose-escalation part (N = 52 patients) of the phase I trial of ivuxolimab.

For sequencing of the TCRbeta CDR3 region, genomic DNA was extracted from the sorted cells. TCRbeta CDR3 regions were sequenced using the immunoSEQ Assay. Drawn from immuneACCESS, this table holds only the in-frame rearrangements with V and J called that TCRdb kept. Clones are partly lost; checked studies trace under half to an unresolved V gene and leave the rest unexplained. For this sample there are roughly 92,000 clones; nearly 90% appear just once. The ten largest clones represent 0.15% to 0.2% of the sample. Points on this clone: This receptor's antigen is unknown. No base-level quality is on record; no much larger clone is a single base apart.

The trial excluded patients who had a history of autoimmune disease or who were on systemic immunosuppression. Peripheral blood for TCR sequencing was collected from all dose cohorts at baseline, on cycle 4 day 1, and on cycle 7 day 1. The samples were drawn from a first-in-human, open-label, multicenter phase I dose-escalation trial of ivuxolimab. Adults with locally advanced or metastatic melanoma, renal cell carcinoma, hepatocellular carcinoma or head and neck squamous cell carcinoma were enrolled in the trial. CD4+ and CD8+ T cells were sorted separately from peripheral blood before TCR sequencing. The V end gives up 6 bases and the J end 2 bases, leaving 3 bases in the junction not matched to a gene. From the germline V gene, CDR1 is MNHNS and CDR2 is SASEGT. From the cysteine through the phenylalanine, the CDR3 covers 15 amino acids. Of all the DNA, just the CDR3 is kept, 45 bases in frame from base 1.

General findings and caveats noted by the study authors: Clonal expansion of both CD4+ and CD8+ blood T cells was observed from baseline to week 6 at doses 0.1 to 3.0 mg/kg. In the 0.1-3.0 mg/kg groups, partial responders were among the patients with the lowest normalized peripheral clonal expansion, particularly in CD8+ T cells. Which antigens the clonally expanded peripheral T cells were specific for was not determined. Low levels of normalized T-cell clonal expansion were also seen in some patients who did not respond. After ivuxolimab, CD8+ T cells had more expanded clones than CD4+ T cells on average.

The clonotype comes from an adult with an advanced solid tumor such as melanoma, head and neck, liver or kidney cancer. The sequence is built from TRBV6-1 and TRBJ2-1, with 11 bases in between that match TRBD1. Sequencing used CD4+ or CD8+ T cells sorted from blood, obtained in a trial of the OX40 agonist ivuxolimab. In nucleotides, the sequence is TGTGCCAGCAGAGGACAGGGGGCGGCCTACAATGAGCAGTTCTTC. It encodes CASRGQGAAYNEQFF.